The 15 T cell receptor beta chains listed next were all sequenced from one sample in a study of blood T cell repertoires in COVID-19. Repertoires were generated with immunoSEQ multiplex PCR, while TCRdb's copy carries only in-frame clones and drops some. The data show about 250,000 clones, 75% to 95% seen once. Sequencing was carried out using PBMCs or T cells enriched from blood (not recorded which). These receptors came from a woman aged 18-29 years who had recovered from COVID-19.

The chain links TRBV10-3 to TRBJ2-1, with 11 bases aligning to TRBD2. This CDR3 contains 14 residues. V was pared by 3 bases and J by 7 bases, with 2 bases of the junction left unmatched. Germline V lookup: CDR1 ENHRY, CDR2 SYGVKD. In DNA, the CDR3 is TGTGCCATCAGTGATAGCGGGGGGGTAAATGAGCAGTTCTTC. Translated, it gives CAISDSGGVNEQFF.

The chain links TRBV6-5 to TRBJ2-3, with D perhaps TRBD2 (5 bases). Germline V gives CDR1 MNHEY, CDR2 SVGAGI. The CDR3 has 15 residues. The ends were cut back, 3 bases at V and 0 bases at J, with 10 bases in the middle. The CDR3 DNA reads TGTGCCAGCAGTTATTCGGGGAGCAGCACAGATACGCAGTATTTT. This gives the protein CASSYSGSSTDTQYF.

The chain joins TRBV6-1 to TRBJ1-1, with D possibly matching TRBD1 (5 bases). CDR1 is MNHNS and CDR2 is SASEGT in the germline V gene. The V end was cut by 2 bases, the J end by 5 bases, with 15 bases between. The CDR3 runs 15 residues. CDR3 nucleotide sequence: TGTGCCAGCAGTGAACGGGCGGGGGGTTTGACTGAAGCTTTCTTT. Its protein is CASSERAGGLTEAFF.

This clone was recorded once. The J gene is TRBJ1-2, the V gene TRBV11-2, with D hard to call. The ends were cut back, 0 bases at V and 7 bases at J, with 9 bases in the middle. The CDR3 runs 13 residues. Germline CDR1 and CDR2: SGHAT and FQNNGV. The CDR3 spells CASSLDRLGGYTF. The CDR3 DNA reads TGTGCCAGCAGCTTAGACAGGTTAGGTGGCTACACCTTC.

The V call is TRBV5-1, the J call TRBJ1-2; D is uncertain. Germline V CDR1 and CDR2: SGHRS, YFSETQ. This CDR3 is built from 13 residues. The V end lost 5 bases, the J end lost 4 bases, and 12 bases lay between the germline ends. The DNA for the CDR3 is TGCGCCAGCAGACTGAACAGAATCTATGGCTACACCTTC. Its protein product is CASRLNRIYGYTF.

The chain has TRBV5-5 and TRBJ1-1; 7 bases line up with TRBD1. V lost 1 base, J lost 4 bases, and 1 base stayed unmatched. This CDR3 is 13 amino acids long. Germline V lookup: CDR1 SGHKS, CDR2 YYEKEE (reference sequence). The CDR3 DNA sequence: TGTGCCAGCAGCTTGCCAGGGGGCACTGAAGCTTTCTTT. As protein: CASSLPGGTEAFF. The variable domain in full, with the rest retrieved from reference TRBV5-5 and TRBJ1-1, is DAGVTQSPTHLIKTRGQQVTLRCSPISGHKSVSWYQQVLGQGPQFIFQYYEKEERGRGNFPDRFSARQFPNYSSELNVNALLLGDSALYLCASSLPGGTEAFFGQGTRLTVV.

The gene calls are TRBV5-1 and TRBJ1-1; no definite D call. Germline assignment: CDR1 SGHRS and CDR2 YFSETQ. The length of the CDR3 is 14 residues. Trimming took 0 bases from V and 6 from J, leaving 12 bases between them. CDR3 bases: TGCGCCAGCAGCTTGGATCGGTACAGCCCTGAAGCTTTCTTT. Amino acid sequence: CASSLDRYSPEAFF.

The chain links TRBV5-6 to TRBJ1-3, with TRBD1 as a possible D gene (6 bases). Looked up from germline, CDR1 is SGHDT and CDR2 is YYEEEE. The CDR3 runs to 15 residues. Trimming left V 4 bases short and J 1 base short, with 12 bases between. CDR3 in DNA: TGTGCCAGCAGCCCCAGGGGAGGGTCTGGAAACACCATATATTTT. The encoded protein is CASSPRGGSGNTIYF.

The chain's CDR3 is CASSQPVTRNINYGYTF. The CDR3 DNA reads as TGCGCCAGCAGCCAACCGGTCACCAGGAATATTAACTATGGCTACACCTTC. The J gene is TRBJ1-2, the V gene TRBV4-1; D is unresolved. V dropped 2 bases and J dropped 1 base, with 17 bases sitting between them. The CDR3 spans 17 residues. Germline V gives CDR1 MGHRA, CDR2 YSYEKL.

The chain uses TRBV4-2 and TRBJ2-1; TRBD1 matches 8 bases. CDR1 and CDR2 (germline): LGHNA, YNFKEQ. This CDR3 has 17 amino acids. After removal of 1 base from V and 1 base from J, the junction contained 6 bases not matched to a gene. CDR3 region: CASSQATGTGSYNEQFF. For the CDR3, the DNA is TGTGCCAGCAGCCAAGCTACCGGGACAGGATCCTACAATGAGCAGTTCTTC.

This clone is a singleton in its sample. This rearrangement joins TRBV27 to TRBJ1-5; D perhaps matches TRBD1 (5 bases). The CDR3 extends over 15 amino acids. V was trimmed by 8 bases and J by 5 bases, leaving 19 bases between them. CDR1 MNHEY and CDR2 SMNVEV come from the germline V gene (reference sequence). The CDR3: CASGNVGGADQPQHF. The CDR3 nucleotides read TGTGCCAGCGGGAATGTAGGCGGGGCCGATCAGCCCCAGCATTTT.

The chain employs TRBV12-5 and TRBJ2-2; 7 bases match TRBD1. CDR1 and CDR2 from the germline V gene are LGHNT and FRNRAP. V was pared by 5 bases and J by 0 bases, with 9 bases of the junction left unmatched. The CDR3 sequence is 17 residues long. The CDR3: CASGGPGQSTNTGELFF. CDR3 DNA sequence: TGTGCTAGTGGTGGGCCGGGACAGTCTACGAACACCGGGGAGCTGTTTTTT.

The chain combines TRBV24-1 with TRBJ2-3; 8 nucleotides match TRBD2. Trimming cost V 4 bases and J 14 bases; bases outside gene matches: 10. This CDR3 is built from 13 residues. Germline assignment: CDR1 KGHDR and CDR2 SFDVKD. DNA of the CDR3: TGTGCCACCAGTGACTCTTTAGCGGGGCCTAGGTATTTT. It codes for CATSDSLAGPRYF.

This rearrangement joins TRBV18 to TRBJ1-1, with D unresolved. The CDR3 sequence is 15 residues long. V was cut by 3 bases and J by 5 bases, with 16 bases left in between. Germline loops: CDR1 KGHSH, CDR2 LQKENI. The CDR3 here is CASSPSIIGFTEAFF. DNA for the CDR3: TGTGCCAGCTCACCCTCGATAATCGGGTTTACTGAAGCTTTCTTT.

This chain uses TRBV27 with TRBJ2-7; 7 bases are shared with TRBD1. The ends lost 5 bases at V and 1 base at J; junction bases unmatched: 2. The CDR3 is 13 amino acids. Germline values: CDR1 MNHEY, CDR2 SMNVEV (reference sequence). The CDR3 loop reads CASSLDRSYEQYF. CDR3 in DNA: TGTGCCAGCAGTCTGGACAGGTCCTACGAGCAGTACTTC.